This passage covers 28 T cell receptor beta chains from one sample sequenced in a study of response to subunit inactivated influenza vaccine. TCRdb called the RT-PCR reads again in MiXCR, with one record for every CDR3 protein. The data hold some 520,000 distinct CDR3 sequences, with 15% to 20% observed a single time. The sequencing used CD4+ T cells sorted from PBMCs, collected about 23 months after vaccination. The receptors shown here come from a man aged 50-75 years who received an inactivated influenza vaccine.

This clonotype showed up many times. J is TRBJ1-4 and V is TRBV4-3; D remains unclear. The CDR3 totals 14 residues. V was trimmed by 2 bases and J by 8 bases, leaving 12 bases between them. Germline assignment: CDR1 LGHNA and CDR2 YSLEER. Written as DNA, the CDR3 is TGCGCCAGCAGCCAAACATGGGGTGGGGAAAAACTGTTTTTT. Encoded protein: CASSQTWGGEKLFF.

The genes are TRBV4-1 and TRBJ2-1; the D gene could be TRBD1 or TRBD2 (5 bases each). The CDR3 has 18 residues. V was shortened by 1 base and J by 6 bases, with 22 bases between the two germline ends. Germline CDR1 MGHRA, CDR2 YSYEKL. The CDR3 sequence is CASSQVDLGFARGNEQFF. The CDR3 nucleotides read TGCGCCAGCAGCCAAGTGGATCTGGGCTTCGCGAGGGGCAATGAGCAGTTCTTC.

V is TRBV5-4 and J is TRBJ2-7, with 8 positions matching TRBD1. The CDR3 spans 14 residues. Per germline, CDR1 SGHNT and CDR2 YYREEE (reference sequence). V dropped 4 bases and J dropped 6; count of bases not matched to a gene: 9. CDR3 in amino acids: CASSPSGGSVEQYF. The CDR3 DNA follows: TGTGCCAGCAGCCCATCAGGGGGCTCTGTCGAGCAGTACTTC.

DNA of the CDR3: TGCGCCAGCAGCTTGGATGGGACAACCTCTTTGAACACTGAAGCTTTCTTT. It encodes CASSLDGTTSLNTEAFF. V is TRBV5-1 and J is TRBJ1-1; D is perhaps TRBD1 (6 bases). The germline gives CDR1 SGHRS, CDR2 YFSETQ. This CDR3 has 17 amino acids. V was trimmed by 0 bases and J by 0 bases, leaving 15 bases between them.

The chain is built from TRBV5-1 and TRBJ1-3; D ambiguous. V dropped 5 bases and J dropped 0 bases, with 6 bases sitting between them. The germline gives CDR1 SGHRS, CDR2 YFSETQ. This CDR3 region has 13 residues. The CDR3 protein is CASRRDSGNTIYF. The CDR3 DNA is TGCGCCAGCAGGCGGGACTCTGGAAACACCATATATTTT.

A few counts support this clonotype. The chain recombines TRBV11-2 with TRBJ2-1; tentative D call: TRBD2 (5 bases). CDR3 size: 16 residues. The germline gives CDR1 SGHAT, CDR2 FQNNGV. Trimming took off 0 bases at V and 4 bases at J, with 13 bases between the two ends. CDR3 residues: CASSLEPSPGYNEQFF. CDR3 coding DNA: TGTGCCAGCAGCTTAGAGCCTAGCCCAGGATACAATGAGCAGTTCTTC.

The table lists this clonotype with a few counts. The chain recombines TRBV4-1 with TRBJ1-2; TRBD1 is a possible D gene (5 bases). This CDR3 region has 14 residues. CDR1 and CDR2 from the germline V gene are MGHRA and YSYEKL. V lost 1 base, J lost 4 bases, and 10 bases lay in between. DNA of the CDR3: TGCGCCAGCAGCCAAGTTTGGGGACTCTATGGCTACACCTTC. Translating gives CASSQVWGLYGYTF.

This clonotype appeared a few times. The chain's CDR3 is CASSLRDKRSPLHF. The CDR3 DNA reads as TGTGCCAGCAGCCTCCGGGACAAGAGATCACCCCTCCACTTT. The chain recombines TRBV9 with TRBJ1-6; perhaps TRBD1 as D (6 bases). Per germline, CDR1 SGDLS and CDR2 YYNGEE. Deletions cut 4 bases from V and 10 bases from J, with 15 bases between. The CDR3 spans 14 residues. Full variable domain (missing parts from reference TRBV9 and TRBJ1-6): DSGVTQTPKHLITATGQRVTLRCSPRSGDLSVYWYQQSLDQGLQFLIQYYNGEERAKGNILERFSAQQFPDLHSELNLSSLELGDSALYFCASSLRDKRSPLHFGNGTRLTVT.

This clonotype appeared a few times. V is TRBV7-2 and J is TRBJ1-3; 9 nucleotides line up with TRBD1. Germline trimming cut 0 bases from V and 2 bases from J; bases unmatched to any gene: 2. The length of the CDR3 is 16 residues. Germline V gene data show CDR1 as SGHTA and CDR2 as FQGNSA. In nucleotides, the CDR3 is TGTGCCAGCAGCTTAGCCTGGACAGGGGCTGGAAACACCATATATTTT. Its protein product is CASSLAWTGAGNTIYF.

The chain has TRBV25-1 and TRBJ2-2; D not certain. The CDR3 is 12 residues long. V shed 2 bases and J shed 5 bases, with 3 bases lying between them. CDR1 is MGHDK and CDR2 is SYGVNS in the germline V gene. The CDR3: CASSEGTGELFF. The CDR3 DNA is TGTGCCAGCAGTGAAGGGACCGGGGAGCTGTTTTTT.

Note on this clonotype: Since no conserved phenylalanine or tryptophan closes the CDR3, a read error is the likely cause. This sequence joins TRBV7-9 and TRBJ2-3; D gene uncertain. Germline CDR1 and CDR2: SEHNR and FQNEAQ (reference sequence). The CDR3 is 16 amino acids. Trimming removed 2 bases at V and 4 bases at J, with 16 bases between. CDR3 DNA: TGTGCCAGCAGCTTACTTGGGGTGTACGTTTCAGATACGCAGTATTCT. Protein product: CASSLLGVYVSDTQYS.

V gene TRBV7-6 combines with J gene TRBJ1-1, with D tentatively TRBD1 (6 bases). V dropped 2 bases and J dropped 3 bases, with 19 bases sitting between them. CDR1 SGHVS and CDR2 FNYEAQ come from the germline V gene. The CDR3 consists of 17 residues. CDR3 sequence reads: CASSLRIQGLGDTEAFF. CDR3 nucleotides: TGTGCCAGCAGCTTAAGAATACAGGGCCTGGGGGACACTGAAGCTTTCTTT.

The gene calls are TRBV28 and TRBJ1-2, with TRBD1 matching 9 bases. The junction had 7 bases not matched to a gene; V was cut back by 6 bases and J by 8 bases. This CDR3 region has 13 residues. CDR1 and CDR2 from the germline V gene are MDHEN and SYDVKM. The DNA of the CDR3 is TGTGCCAGCAGAGAACAGGGGGCGCGGGGCTACACCTTC. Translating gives CASREQGARGYTF.

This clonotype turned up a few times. CDR3 sequence reads: CASSFSGGNYNEQFF. CDR3 DNA: TGTGCCAGCAGCTTTAGCGGGGGGAACTACAATGAGCAGTTCTTC. V usage is TRBV7-6 and J usage is TRBJ2-1, with 10 nucleotides matching TRBD2. This CDR3 comprises 15 residues. Trimming removed 3 bases from V and 3 bases from J; junction bases left unmatched: 2. Germline V gene lookup returns CDR1 SGHVS and CDR2 FNYEAQ.

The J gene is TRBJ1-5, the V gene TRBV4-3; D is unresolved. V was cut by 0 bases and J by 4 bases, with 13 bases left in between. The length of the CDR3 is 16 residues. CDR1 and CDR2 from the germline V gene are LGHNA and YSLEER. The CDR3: CASSQDFGRVNQPQHF. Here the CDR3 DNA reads TGCGCCAGCAGCCAAGATTTCGGCCGAGTAAATCAGCCCCAGCATTTT.

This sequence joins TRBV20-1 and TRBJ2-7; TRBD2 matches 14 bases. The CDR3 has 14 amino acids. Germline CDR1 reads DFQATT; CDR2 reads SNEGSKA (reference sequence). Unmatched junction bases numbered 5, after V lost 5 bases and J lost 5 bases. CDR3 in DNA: TGCAGTGCTGCCCTGGGACTAGCGGGAGACGAGCAGTACTTC. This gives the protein CSAALGLAGDEQYF.

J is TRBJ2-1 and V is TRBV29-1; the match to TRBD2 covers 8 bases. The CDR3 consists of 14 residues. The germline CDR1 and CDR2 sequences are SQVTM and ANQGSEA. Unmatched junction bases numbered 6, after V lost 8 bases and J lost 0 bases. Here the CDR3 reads CSIVAGSSYNEQFF. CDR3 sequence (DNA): TGCAGCATCGTAGCGGGGAGCTCCTACAATGAGCAGTTCTTC.

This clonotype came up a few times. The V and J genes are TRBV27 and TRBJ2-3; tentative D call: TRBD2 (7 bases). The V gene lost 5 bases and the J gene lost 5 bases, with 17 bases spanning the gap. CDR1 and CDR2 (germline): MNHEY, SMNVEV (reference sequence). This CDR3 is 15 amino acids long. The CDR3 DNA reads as TGTGCCAGCAGTCCCCGGGGGGCGGGAGTAGATACGCAGTATTTT. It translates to CASSPRGAGVDTQYF.

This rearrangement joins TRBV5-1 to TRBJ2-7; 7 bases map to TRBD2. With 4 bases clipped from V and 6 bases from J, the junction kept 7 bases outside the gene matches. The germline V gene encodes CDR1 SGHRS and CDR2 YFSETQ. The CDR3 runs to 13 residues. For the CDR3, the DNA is TGCGCCAGCAGCCTCGGGGGGACCTCCGAGCAGTACTTC. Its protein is CASSLGGTSEQYF.

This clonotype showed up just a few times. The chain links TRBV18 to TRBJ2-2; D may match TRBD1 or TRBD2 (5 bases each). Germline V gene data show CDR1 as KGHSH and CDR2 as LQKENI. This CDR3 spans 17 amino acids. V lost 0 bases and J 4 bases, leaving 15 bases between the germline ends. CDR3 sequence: CASSPPLGAGRTGELFF. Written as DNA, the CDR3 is TGTGCCAGCTCACCACCGCTCGGGGCAGGACGCACCGGGGAGCTGTTTTTT.

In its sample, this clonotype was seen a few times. This chain's CDR3 is CASQTGVHTDTQYF. CDR3 nucleotides: TGTGCCAGCCAGACAGGGGTTCATACAGATACGCAGTATTTT. The V gene is TRBV7-2, the J gene TRBJ2-3, with 8 positions matching TRBD1. This CDR3 contains 14 residues. The germline gives CDR1 SGHTA, CDR2 FQGNSA. The ends lost 8 bases at V and 3 bases at J; junction bases unmatched: 7. The whole variable domain, filled in from reference TRBV7-2 and TRBJ2-3, reads GAGVSQSPSNKVTEKGKDVELRCDPISGHTALYWYRQSLGQGLEFLIYFQGNSAPDKSGLPSDRFSAERTGGSVSTLTIQRTQQEDSAVYLCASQTGVHTDTQYFGPGTRLTVL.

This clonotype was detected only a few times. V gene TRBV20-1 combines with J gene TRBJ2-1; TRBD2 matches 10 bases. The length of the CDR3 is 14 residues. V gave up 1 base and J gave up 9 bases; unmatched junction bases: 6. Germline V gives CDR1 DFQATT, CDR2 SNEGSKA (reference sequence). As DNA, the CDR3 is TGCAGTGCTAGAGCTAGCGGGGGCTTCGGTGAGCAGTTCTTC. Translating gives CSARASGGFGEQFF.

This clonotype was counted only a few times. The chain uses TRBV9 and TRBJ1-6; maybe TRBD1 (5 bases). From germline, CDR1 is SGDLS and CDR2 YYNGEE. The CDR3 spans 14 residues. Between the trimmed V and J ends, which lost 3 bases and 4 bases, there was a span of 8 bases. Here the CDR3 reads CASSEGLYNSPLHF. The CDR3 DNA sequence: TGTGCCAGCAGCGAGGGGTTGTATAATTCACCCCTCCACTTT. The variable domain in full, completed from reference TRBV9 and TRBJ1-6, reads DSGVTQTPKHLITATGQRVTLRCSPRSGDLSVYWYQQSLDQGLQFLIQYYNGEERAKGNILERFSAQQFPDLHSELNLSSLELGDSALYFCASSEGLYNSPLHFGNGTRLTVT.

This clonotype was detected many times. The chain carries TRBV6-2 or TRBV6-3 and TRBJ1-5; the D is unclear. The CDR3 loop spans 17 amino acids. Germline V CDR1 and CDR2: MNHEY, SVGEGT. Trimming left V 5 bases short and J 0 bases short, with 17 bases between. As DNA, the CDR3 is TGTGCCAGCAGTCAAAAGGGAGACCACTATAGCAATCAGCCCCAGCATTTT. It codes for CASSQKGDHYSNQPQHF.

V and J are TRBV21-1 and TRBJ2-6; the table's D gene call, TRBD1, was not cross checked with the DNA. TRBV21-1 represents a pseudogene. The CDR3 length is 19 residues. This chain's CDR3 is CANPPCLVDRFSGANVLTF. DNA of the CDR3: TGTGCCAACCCCCCTTGCCTCGTGGACAGGTTCTCTGGGGCCAACGTCCTGACTTTC.

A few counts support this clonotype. CDR3 region: CSARDPRPQAYEQYF. CDR3 bases: TGCAGTGCTAGAGATCCAAGGCCCCAGGCCTACGAGCAGTACTTC. This chain connects TRBV20-1 to TRBJ2-7; D is unclear. The CDR3 is made up of 15 amino acids. Germline assignment: CDR1 DFQATT and CDR2 SNEGSKA (reference sequence). Trimming took 0 bases from V and 2 from J, leaving 14 bases between them.

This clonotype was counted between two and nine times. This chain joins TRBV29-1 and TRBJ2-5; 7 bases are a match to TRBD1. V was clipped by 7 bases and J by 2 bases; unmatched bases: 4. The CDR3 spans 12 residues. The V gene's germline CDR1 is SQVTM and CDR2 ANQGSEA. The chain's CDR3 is CSALTGQETQYF. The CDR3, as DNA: TGCAGCGCCCTGACAGGGCAAGAGACCCAGTACTTC.

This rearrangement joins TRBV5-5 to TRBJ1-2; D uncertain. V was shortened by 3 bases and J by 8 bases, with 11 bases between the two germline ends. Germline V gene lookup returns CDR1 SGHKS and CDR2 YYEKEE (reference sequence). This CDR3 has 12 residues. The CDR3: CASSSRRPGYTF. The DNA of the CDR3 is TGTGCCAGCAGCTCCAGACGGCCCGGCTACACCTTC.